The 16 T cell receptor beta chains listed next were all sequenced from one sample in a study of T cells after yellow fever vaccination. Using its own MiXCR run on the 5' RACE reads, TCRdb lists one record per CDR3 protein. The sample lists under 500,000 distinct CDR3 sequences, roughly a sixth occurring once. Source: PBMCs, taken before the yellow fever booster vaccination. These TCRs come from a man in his late teens or twenties who received the YFV17D yellow fever vaccine.

This clonotype was seen only a few times. The J gene is TRBJ2-5, the V gene TRBV29-1; D not certain. Germline V CDR1 and CDR2: SQVTM, ANQGSEA. The CDR3 extends over 13 amino acids. Trimming cost V 4 bases and J 0 bases, with 9 bases left between them. In nucleotides, the CDR3 is TGCAGCGTTGGCAGACAAGACCAAGAGACCCAGTACTTC. This sequence encodes CSVGRQDQETQYF.

The genes are TRBV9 and TRBJ2-7; D unresolved. CDR3 size: 14 residues. Germline CDR1 SGDLS, CDR2 YYNGEE. Trimming took off 0 bases at V and 2 bases at J, with 9 bases between the two ends. CDR3 sequence (DNA): TGTGCCAGCAGCGTAGATCCGGGTACCTACGAGCAGTACTTC. Translated, it gives CASSVDPGTYEQYF.

The CDR3 protein is CASSPRLAGSAGANVLTF. CDR3 coding DNA: TGTGCCAGCTCACCGAGGCTAGCGGGGTCCGCTGGGGCCAACGTCCTGACTTTC. This sequence joins TRBV18 and TRBJ2-6; 9 bases map to TRBD2. The CDR3 runs to 18 residues. Germline trimming cut 3 bases from V and 2 bases from J; bases unmatched to any gene: 8. In germline, CDR1 is KGHSH, CDR2 LQKENI.

The chain links TRBV7-8 to TRBJ2-3; 8 bases line up with TRBD2. This CDR3 contains 17 residues. Unmatched junction bases numbered 14, after V lost 5 bases and J lost 4 bases. The germline V gene encodes CDR1 SGHVS and CDR2 FQNEAQ. The CDR3 is CASSPGGEYGWADTQYF. The DNA for the CDR3 is TGTGCCAGCAGCCCGGGGGGGGAGTATGGATGGGCAGATACGCAGTATTTT.

The V gene is TRBV5-1, the J gene TRBJ2-3; a possible D gene is TRBD2 (5 bases). V was shortened by 1 base and J by 0 bases, with 9 bases between the two germline ends. CDR1 and CDR2 (germline): SGHRS, YFSETQ. The length of the CDR3 is 15 residues. In DNA, the CDR3 is TGCGCCAGCAGCTTGCCAGCGGTTAGCACAGATACGCAGTATTTT. Translating it yields CASSLPAVSTDTQYF.

This chain uses TRBV12-3 or TRBV12-4 with TRBJ1-2, with D hard to call. The CDR3 consists of 13 residues. The V gene lost 2 bases and the J gene lost 3 bases, with 7 bases spanning the gap. The DNA of the CDR3 is TGTGCCAGCAGTTTATCTTTAGACTATGGCTACACCTTC. The encoded protein is CASSLSLDYGYTF.

The chain couples TRBV10-3 to TRBJ2-3; no definite D call. This CDR3 comprises 15 residues. Per germline, CDR1 ENHRY and CDR2 SYGVKD. The germline V and J ends were trimmed by 7 bases and 1 base, with 15 bases remaining between them. CDR3 residues: CAINTHRVGTDTQYF. Written as DNA, the CDR3 is TGTGCCATCAATACACACCGCGTCGGCACAGATACGCAGTATTTT.

The V gene is TRBV7-9, the J gene TRBJ1-6; 12 nucleotides align to TRBD1. Germline CDR1 is SEHNR and CDR2 is FQNEAQ (reference sequence). The CDR3 has 17 residues. Unmatched junction bases numbered 10, after V lost 5 bases and J lost 8 bases. CDR3 DNA: TGTGCCAGCAGCGACGCACCGGGACAGGGGGCTGATTCACCCCTCCACTTT. It translates to CASSDAPGQGADSPLHF.

The chain employs TRBV7-6 and TRBJ1-2; D unresolved. The CDR3 is 15 residues long. The V gene's germline CDR1 is SGHVS and CDR2 FNYEAQ. The V gene lost 5 bases and the J gene lost 8 bases, with 21 bases spanning the gap. CDR3 nucleotide sequence: TGTGCCAGCAGCCGAGGACCCTCCAGTTCTTGGGGCTACACCTTC. Its translation: CASSRGPSSSWGYTF. Looking up the rest from reference TRBV7-6 and TRBJ1-2 gives the full variable domain: GAGVSQSPRYKVTKRGQDVALRCDPISGHVSLYWYRQALGQGPEFLTYFNYEAQQDKSGLPNDRFSAERPEGSISTLTIQRTEQRDSAMYRCASSRGPSSSWGYTFGSGTRLTVV.

This clonotype turned up a few times. This chain uses TRBV6-6 with TRBJ2-7; 7 nucleotides agree with TRBD2. Looked up from germline, CDR1 is MNHNY and CDR2 is SVGAGI (reference sequence). V shed 0 bases, J shed 7 bases, and the junction held 3 bases outside the gene matches. CDR3 length: 13 amino acids. The chain's CDR3 is CASSYSVLAEQYV. In DNA form, the CDR3 reads TGTGCCAGCAGTTACTCGGTACTAGCGGAGCAGTACGTC.

CDR3 in amino acids: CASSPRDRGEQYF. CDR3 DNA: TGTGCCAGCAGCCCCCGGGACAGGGGCGAGCAGTACTTC. The rearrangement uses TRBV7-9 and TRBJ2-7; 10 bases agree with TRBD1. Per the germline V gene, CDR1 is SEHNR and CDR2 is FQNEAQ (reference sequence). The trim removed 5 bases at V and 6 bases at J, leaving 4 bases unmatched. The CDR3 has 13 residues.

This clonotype appeared a few times. The chain combines TRBV6-6 with TRBJ1-1; D is perhaps TRBD1 (6 bases). Germline lookup yields CDR1 MNHNY and CDR2 SVGAGI (reference sequence). The CDR3 contains 14 residues. V lost 2 bases to trimming and J lost 1 base, with 8 bases between them. CDR3 region: CASSYTDRNTEAFF. The CDR3 nucleotides are TGTGCCAGCAGTTACACGGACAGGAACACTGAAGCTTTCTTT.

This clonotype was seen a handful of times. The V and J genes are TRBV6-2 or TRBV6-3 and TRBJ2-1; D not resolved. The CDR3 contains 14 residues. CDR1 and CDR2 from the germline V gene are MNHEY and SVGEGT. V lost 7 bases, J lost 2 bases, and 12 bases lay in between. For the CDR3, the DNA is TGTGCCAGCACGCTGAACCGGGCCTACAATGAGCAGTTCTTC. Translation gives CASTLNRAYNEQFF.

This clonotype has only a few counts. The chain carries TRBV12-3 or TRBV12-4 and TRBJ2-5; D uncertain. This CDR3 spans 12 amino acids. The V and J ends lost 7 bases and 4 bases respectively, with 10 bases between them. CDR3 in DNA: TGTGCCAGCACCAACCCTCCAGAGACCCAGTACTTC. Protein product: CASTNPPETQYF.

V is TRBV12-3 or TRBV12-4 and J is TRBJ1-2; 8 positions agree with TRBD1. The V and J ends lost 5 bases and 7 bases, in that order; junction bases with no gene match: 6. CDR3 length: 13 residues. The CDR3 nucleotides read TGTGCCAGCAGTCACGGACAGGGAAGTGGCTACACCTTC. This codes for CASSHGQGSGYTF.

The J gene is TRBJ2-2, the V gene TRBV5-1; 10 positions agree with TRBD2. This CDR3 has 18 residues. Germline CDR1 SGHRS, CDR2 YFSETQ. J lost 2 bases, V lost 0 bases, and 7 bases had no gene match. The CDR3 DNA is TGCGCCAGCAGCTTGGTGTGGAGCGGGGGGGCCAACACCGGGGAGCTGTTTTTT. Translating gives CASSLVWSGGANTGELFF.